The rows below give T cell receptor beta chains drawn from one sample of a study of T cell responses to AZD1222 COVID-19 vaccine. This table comes from immunoSEQ multiplex PCR, and its TCRdb copy is limited to in-frame clones, with some not included. The profile shows 90,000 to 150,000 clones, approximately 83% of them singletons. The sequences come from peripheral blood, collected on day 0 of AZD1222 vaccination. Receptors were obtained from an adult in good health. Each CDR3 is given with its conserved first and last residue. A D gene is named only where the DNA matches it firmly. Size values are once, few and many counts, or a class for expanded clones, and some rows have none.

J gene: TRBJ2-3
clone size: once
D gene: .
V gene: TRBV27
CDR3 protein: CASGGAGDTQYF
CDR3 DNA: TGTGCCAGCGGGGGGGCGGGAGATACGCAGTATTTT

J gene: TRBJ2-1
clone size: .
D gene: .
V gene: TRBV27
CDR3 protein: CASSYEGDVGNEQFF
CDR3 DNA: TGTGCCAGCAGTTACGAGGGAGATGTCGGCAATGAGCAGTTCTTC

J gene: TRBJ2-7
clone size: few
D gene: .
V gene: TRBV11-3
CDR3 protein: CASSHRDATYEQYF
CDR3 DNA: TGTGCCAGCAGCCACCGGGACGCAACCTACGAGCAGTACTTC

J gene: TRBJ2-7
clone size: .
D gene: .
V gene: TRBV24-1
CDR3 protein: CATSDPSTGGGHEQYF
CDR3 DNA: TGTGCCACCAGTGATCCTTCGACAGGTGGGGGTCACGAGCAGTACTTC

J gene: TRBJ1-6
clone size: .
D gene: TRBD1
V gene: TRBV5-4
CDR3 protein: CASSPTGGSSPLHF
CDR3 DNA: TGTGCCAGCAGCCCGACAGGGGGGAGTTCACCCCTCCACTTT

J gene: TRBJ1-1
clone size: .
D gene: .
V gene: TRBV19
CDR3 protein: CASSAAWVDTEAFF
CDR3 DNA: TGTGCCAGTAGTGCAGCATGGGTGGACACTGAAGCTTTCTTT

J gene: TRBJ1-2
clone size: .
D gene: .
V gene: TRBV30
CDR3 protein: CAWSRGSSINYGYTF
CDR3 DNA: TGTGCCTGGAGTCGAGGGTCTTCTATAAACTATGGCTACACCTTC

J gene: TRBJ1-4
clone size: .
D gene: .
V gene: TRBV4-3
CDR3 protein: CASSQDGATNEKLFF
CDR3 DNA: TGCGCCAGCAGCCAAGATGGTGCAACTAATGAAAAACTGTTTTTT

J gene: TRBJ2-7
clone size: .
D gene: TRBD1
V gene: TRBV10-3
CDR3 protein: CAIRPLQGGGYEQYF
CDR3 DNA: TGTGCCATCAGACCCTTACAGGGGGGAGGTTACGAGCAGTACTTC

J gene: TRBJ2-7
clone size: .
D gene: .
V gene: TRBV9
CDR3 protein: CASSVGGPTYEQYF
CDR3 DNA: TGTGCCAGCAGCGTAGGGGGACCCACCTACGAGCAGTACTTC

J gene: TRBJ2-1
clone size: .
D gene: TRBD1
V gene: TRBV7-9
CDR3 protein: CASSPQGALSEQFF
CDR3 DNA: TGTGCCAGCAGCCCACAGGGGGCGCTTAGTGAGCAGTTCTTC

J gene: TRBJ2-7
clone size: .
D gene: .
V gene: TRBV30
CDR3 protein: CAWKNRGGTHEQYF
CDR3 DNA: TGTGCCTGGAAAAACAGGGGGGGGACCCACGAGCAGTACTTC

J gene: TRBJ2-7
clone size: .
D gene: TRBD1
V gene: TRBV18
CDR3 protein: CASSARDRTYEQYF
CDR3 DNA: TGTGCCAGCTCAGCCCGGGACAGGACCTACGAGCAGTACTTC